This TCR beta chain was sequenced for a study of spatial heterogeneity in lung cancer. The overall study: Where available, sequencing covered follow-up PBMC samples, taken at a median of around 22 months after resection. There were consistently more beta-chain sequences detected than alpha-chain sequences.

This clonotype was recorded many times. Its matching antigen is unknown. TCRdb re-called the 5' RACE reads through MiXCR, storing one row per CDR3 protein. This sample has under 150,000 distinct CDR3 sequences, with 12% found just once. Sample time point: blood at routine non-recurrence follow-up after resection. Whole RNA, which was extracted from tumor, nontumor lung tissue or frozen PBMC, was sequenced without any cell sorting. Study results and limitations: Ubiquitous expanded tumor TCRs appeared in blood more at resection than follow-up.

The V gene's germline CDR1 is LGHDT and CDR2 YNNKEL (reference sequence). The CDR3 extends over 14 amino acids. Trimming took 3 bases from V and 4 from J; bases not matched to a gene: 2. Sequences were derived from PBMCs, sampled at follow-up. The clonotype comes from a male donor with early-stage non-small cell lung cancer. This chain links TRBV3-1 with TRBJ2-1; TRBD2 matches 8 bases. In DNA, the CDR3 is TGTGCCAGCAGCCATAGCGGGGATTACAATGAGCAGTTCTTC. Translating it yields CASSHSGDYNEQFF.